A selection of T cell receptor beta chains follows, all from one sample in a study of T-cell reconstitution after alpha-beta-depleted transplantation in children. From the PCR reads, TCRdb called clonotypes with MiXCR, one entry per CDR3 protein. The sample has fewer than 150,000 distinct CDR3 sequences, 20% to 25% seen once. This material consisted of PBMCs, mostly from graft donor cells, taken 180 days after TCRalphabeta/CD19-depleted stem cell transplant. These receptors originate from a male patient between 2 and 10 years old who had a stem cell transplant for chronic granulomatous disease, so the T cells may come from the graft donor. The CDR3 runs from the conserved cysteine through the conserved F or W. A D gene is named only where the DNA matches it firmly. The listing skips clone size in some rows; elsewhere it reads once, few, many or a size class.

CDR3nt: TGTGCCAGCAGCTTGAACTCTTACGAGCAGTACTTC; CDR3aa: CASSLNSYEQYF; len: 12; j_gene: TRBJ2-7; v_gene: TRBV5-5; d_gene: .; abundance: many
CDR3nt: TGTGCCAGCAGTACCCCCCGGACTAGCGGGGGAGTCGATACGCAGTATTTT; CDR3aa: CASSTPRTSGGVDTQYF; len: 17; j_gene: TRBJ2-3; v_gene: TRBV6-1; d_gene: TRBD2; abundance: .
CDR3nt: TGTGCCAGCTCACCAAGCGGCGAGCAGTACTTC; CDR3aa: CASSPSGEQYF; len: 11; j_gene: TRBJ2-7; v_gene: TRBV18; d_gene: .; abundance: once
CDR3nt: TGCGCCAGCAGCTCACCAAACAATGAGCAGTTCTTC; CDR3aa: CASSSPNNEQFF; len: 12; j_gene: TRBJ2-1; v_gene: TRBV5-1; d_gene: .; abundance: many
CDR3nt: TGTGCCAGCAGTCACGCCTCCTGGTACTACGAGCAGTACTTC; CDR3aa: CASSHASWYYEQYF; len: 14; j_gene: TRBJ2-7; v_gene: TRBV6-5; d_gene: .; abundance: few
CDR3nt: TGTGCCAGCAGGGGCTTGCCGGACAGGGGGCGAAATCAGCCCCAGCATTTT; CDR3aa: CASRGLPDRGRNQPQHF; len: 17; j_gene: TRBJ1-5; v_gene: TRBV12-3/TRBV12-4; d_gene: TRBD1; abundance: few
CDR3nt: TGCGCCAGCAGCCAAGATTGGCAAGACCAGTTCTTC; CDR3aa: CASSQDWQDQFF; len: 12; j_gene: TRBJ2-1; v_gene: TRBV4-1; d_gene: .; abundance: .
CDR3nt: TGCGCCAGCAGCCACGGGACAGGGGGCCTGGGCACTGAAGCTTTCTTT; CDR3aa: CASSHGTGGLGTEAFF; len: 16; j_gene: TRBJ1-1; v_gene: TRBV5-1; d_gene: TRBD1; abundance: few
CDR3nt: TGTGCCAGCAGCTTAGAGGTCCGACATAGGAACACAGATACGCAGTATTTT; CDR3aa: CASSLEVRHRNTDTQYF; len: 17; j_gene: TRBJ2-3; v_gene: TRBV7-9; d_gene: .; abundance: many
CDR3nt: TGTGCCAGCAGCCGCGCCCGACCAGAGGGCGAGCAGTACTTC; CDR3aa: CASSRARPEGEQYF; len: 14; j_gene: TRBJ2-7; v_gene: TRBV21-1; d_gene: .; abundance: many
CDR3nt: TGTGCCAGCAGTTTAGTTGAATACGAGCAGTACTTC; CDR3aa: CASSLVEYEQYF; len: 12; j_gene: TRBJ2-7; v_gene: TRBV12-3/TRBV12-4; d_gene: .; abundance: few
CDR3nt: TGCAGTGTTACGACAGGGGACCTGAACACTGAAGCTTTCTTT; CDR3aa: CSVTTGDLNTEAFF; len: 14; j_gene: TRBJ1-1; v_gene: TRBV20-1; d_gene: TRBD1; abundance: many
CDR3nt: TGTGCCAGCGCGAGATTTGCCTCCTACGAGCAGTACTTC; CDR3aa: CASARFASYEQYF; len: 13; j_gene: TRBJ2-7; v_gene: TRBV9; d_gene: .; abundance: .
CDR3nt: TGCGCCAGCAGTTTTGGTGGCTCACCCCTCCACTTT; CDR3aa: CASSFGGSPLHF; len: 12; j_gene: TRBJ1-6; v_gene: TRBV5-1; d_gene: .; abundance: .
CDR3nt: TGTGCCAGTAGCTCCGACAGGGGTGGTTATTTTCAGCCCCAGCATTTT; CDR3aa: CASSSDRGGYFQPQHF; len: 16; j_gene: TRBJ1-5; v_gene: TRBV19; d_gene: TRBD1; abundance: few
CDR3nt: TGCGCCAGCAGAGACGACACTTCCGGGGAGCTGTTTTTT; CDR3aa: CASRDDTSGELFF; len: 13; j_gene: TRBJ2-2; v_gene: TRBV5-1; d_gene: .; abundance: .
CDR3nt: TGTGCCAGCAGCTTAGGCCCACCTAGCAATCAGCCCCAGCATTTT; CDR3aa: CASSLGPPSNQPQHF; len: 15; j_gene: TRBJ1-5; v_gene: TRBV7-2; d_gene: .; abundance: .
CDR3nt: TGTGCCAGCTCAGCGGGAGGATACAATGAGCAGTTCTTC; CDR3aa: CASSAGGYNEQFF; len: 13; j_gene: TRBJ2-1; v_gene: TRBV18; d_gene: TRBD2; abundance: .
CDR3nt: TGTGCCAGCAGCGTCGGTCCAGTCCCAATATCCTACGAGCAGTACTTC; CDR3aa: CASSVGPVPISYEQYF; len: 16; j_gene: TRBJ2-7; v_gene: TRBV9; d_gene: .; abundance: many
CDR3nt: TGTGCCAGCAGTTTACGGACCTACGAGCAGTACTTC; CDR3aa: CASSLRTYEQYF; len: 12; j_gene: TRBJ2-7; v_gene: TRBV12-3/TRBV12-4; d_gene: .; abundance: many
CDR3nt: TGTGCCAGCAGCCCAGACAGGGGAGGTAGCAATCAGCCCCAGCATTTT; CDR3aa: CASSPDRGGSNQPQHF; len: 16; j_gene: TRBJ1-5; v_gene: TRBV3-1; d_gene: TRBD1; abundance: many
CDR3nt: TGCAGCGTGGACGGGACAGGGGGGTTTAATGAGCAGTTCTTC; CDR3aa: CSVDGTGGFNEQFF; len: 14; j_gene: TRBJ2-1; v_gene: TRBV29-1; d_gene: TRBD1; abundance: many
CDR3nt: TGTGCCAGCAGTCGGGGGGCGGGGAAAAATGAGCAGTTCTTC; CDR3aa: CASSRGAGKNEQFF; len: 14; j_gene: TRBJ2-1; v_gene: TRBV5-4; d_gene: .; abundance: .
CDR3nt: TGCAGTGCTGAAGATTTCGAGACCGGGACTAGCTCCTACGAGCAGTACTTC; CDR3aa: CSAEDFETGTSSYEQYF; len: 17; j_gene: TRBJ2-7; v_gene: TRBV20-1; d_gene: TRBD2; abundance: many
CDR3nt: TGTGCCAGCAGCTTAGTAGGTAGCGGGGGGTCCTACGAGCAGTACTTC; CDR3aa: CASSLVGSGGSYEQYF; len: 16; j_gene: TRBJ2-7; v_gene: TRBV7-2; d_gene: TRBD2; abundance: .
CDR3nt: TGTGCCAGCAGCCCCGGGACCCAACGTGAGCAGTACTTC; CDR3aa: CASSPGTQREQYF; len: 13; j_gene: TRBJ2-7; v_gene: TRBV7-2; d_gene: .; abundance: .
CDR3nt: TGCAGTGCCGCGCGGACAGGGATCGGTCAGCCCCAGCATTTT; CDR3aa: CSAARTGIGQPQHF; len: 14; j_gene: TRBJ1-5; v_gene: TRBV20-1; d_gene: TRBD1; abundance: .
CDR3nt: TGTGCCAGCAGGGAGGGACTAGCGGGGCCGTATACGCAGTATTTT; CDR3aa: CASREGLAGPYTQYF; len: 15; j_gene: TRBJ2-3; v_gene: TRBV7-2; d_gene: TRBD2; abundance: .
CDR3nt: TGTGCCAGCAGCTTGGATCCAGGGGGAAACTACGAGCAGTACTTC; CDR3aa: CASSLDPGGNYEQYF; len: 15; j_gene: TRBJ2-7; v_gene: TRBV5-6; d_gene: TRBD1; abundance: many
CDR3nt: TGTGCCAGCAGTTATTCCGGGACCCCCTGGGATACGCAGTATTTT; CDR3aa: CASSYSGTPWDTQYF; len: 15; j_gene: TRBJ2-3; v_gene: TRBV6-5; d_gene: .; abundance: .
CDR3nt: TGTGCCAGCAGCTTGGACCTGAACACTGAAGCTTTCTTT; CDR3aa: CASSLDLNTEAFF; len: 13; j_gene: TRBJ1-1; v_gene: TRBV5-5; d_gene: .; abundance: medium-sized
CDR3nt: TGTGCCAGCAGCCCGCATAGCGGACCCGGGTTGGAGCAGTTCTTC; CDR3aa: CASSPHSGPGLEQFF; len: 15; j_gene: TRBJ2-1; v_gene: TRBV7-9; d_gene: .; abundance: many
CDR3nt: TGTGCCAGCAGTTTATTAAGACAGGGGAACCCCTCTGGGGCCAACGTCCTGACTTTC; CDR3aa: CASSLLRQGNPSGANVLTF; len: 19; j_gene: TRBJ2-6; v_gene: TRBV27; d_gene: TRBD1; abundance: few
CDR3nt: TGCAGCGTCGTCAGGGGTGGGACTGAAGCTTTCTTT; CDR3aa: CSVVRGGTEAFF; len: 12; j_gene: TRBJ1-1; v_gene: TRBV29-1; d_gene: .; abundance: few
CDR3nt: TGTGCCAGCAGTTTAGCGGGGGGGCGAACCGGGGAGCTGTTTTTT; CDR3aa: CASSLAGGRTGELFF; len: 15; j_gene: TRBJ2-2; v_gene: TRBV28; d_gene: TRBD2; abundance: many
CDR3nt: TGCAGTGCTAGAGATGGGGGGGAGGCCGGGGAGCTGTTTTTT; CDR3aa: CSARDGGEAGELFF; len: 14; j_gene: TRBJ2-2; v_gene: TRBV20-1; d_gene: TRBD2; abundance: many
CDR3nt: TGTGCCATCAGTCCCCATACTTTGCGGGAGCTCCACGAGCAGTACTTC; CDR3aa: CAISPHTLRELHEQYF; len: 16; j_gene: TRBJ2-7; v_gene: TRBV10-3; d_gene: TRBD2; abundance: .
CDR3nt: TGCGCCAGCATCATTCCCGGGAATCAGCCCCAGCATTTT; CDR3aa: CASIIPGNQPQHF; len: 13; j_gene: TRBJ1-5; v_gene: TRBV5-1; d_gene: .; abundance: .
CDR3nt: TGTGCCAGTAGTCCCGGGACAGGGGGTCGAACCTACGAGCAGTACTTC; CDR3aa: CASSPGTGGRTYEQYF; len: 16; j_gene: TRBJ2-7; v_gene: TRBV19; d_gene: TRBD1; abundance: .
CDR3nt: TGTGCCAGCAGTCCCCGACAGAATTCACCCCTCCACTTT; CDR3aa: CASSPRQNSPLHF; len: 13; j_gene: TRBJ1-6; v_gene: TRBV12-3/TRBV12-4; d_gene: .; abundance: few
CDR3nt: TGCGCCAGCAGCTTGACAAGCGGGGGGTTACGCTACAATGAGCAGTTCTTC; CDR3aa: CASSLTSGGLRYNEQFF; len: 17; j_gene: TRBJ2-1; v_gene: TRBV5-1; d_gene: TRBD2; abundance: .
CDR3nt: TGTGCCAGCGGTGGACAGGGAATTTACTATGGCTACACCTTC; CDR3aa: CASGGQGIYYGYTF; len: 14; j_gene: TRBJ1-2; v_gene: TRBV7-8; d_gene: TRBD1; abundance: few
CDR3nt: TGCAGCGAACTAGCGGGAGACTACAATGAGCAGTTCTTC; CDR3aa: CSELAGDYNEQFF; len: 13; j_gene: TRBJ2-1; v_gene: TRBV29-1; d_gene: TRBD2; abundance: many